The table lists the clone carrying this T cell receptor (beta chain) with a few counts. What it recognizes is unknown. TCRdb redid the calling of the RACE reads with MiXCR, one entry per CDR3 protein. The profile shows under 50,000 distinct CDR3 sequences, roughly an eighth of them singletons. The data originate from a study of human T cells and chemical hapten exposure. About the study: TCR yields per sample varied, mainly owing to small pooled library volume differences.

Time point of the sample: patch test 3, about 24 weeks after DPC sensitization. Noted treatment: therapeutic diphenylcyclopropenone sensitization with weekly scalp DPC. Total RNA was extracted from unfractionated whole blood. Notes on the study in general: Significantly more large CDR3 similarity clusters arose among expanded TCRs than among controls.

The CDR3 loop spans 15 amino acids. Germline values: CDR1 MNHEY, CDR2 SMNVEV (reference sequence). V was pared by 3 bases and J by 2 bases, with 11 bases between. The TCR comes from a woman aged 40 to 49 with alopecia areata. Some clones in this sample may be carry-over from other donors' samples. The chain uses TRBV27 and TRBJ2-1; D unclear. The source material was whole blood, sampled in connection with sensitization to the hapten diphenylcyclopropenone (DPC). CDR3 residues: CASSLTDPTYNEQFF. CDR3 sequence (DNA): TGTGCCAGCAGTTTGACGGATCCAACCTACAATGAGCAGTTCTTC.